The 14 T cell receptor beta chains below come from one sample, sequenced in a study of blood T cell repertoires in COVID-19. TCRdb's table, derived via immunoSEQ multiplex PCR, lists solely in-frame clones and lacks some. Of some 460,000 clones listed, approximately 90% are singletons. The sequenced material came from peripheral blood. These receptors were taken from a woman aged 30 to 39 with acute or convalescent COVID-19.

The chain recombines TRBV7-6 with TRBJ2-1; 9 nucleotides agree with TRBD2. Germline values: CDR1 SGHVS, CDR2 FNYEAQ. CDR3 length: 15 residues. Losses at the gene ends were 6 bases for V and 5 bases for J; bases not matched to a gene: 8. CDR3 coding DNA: TGTGCCAGCAGTTCATTAGCGGGGGATAACAATGAGCAGTTCTTC. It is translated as CASSSLAGDNNEQFF.

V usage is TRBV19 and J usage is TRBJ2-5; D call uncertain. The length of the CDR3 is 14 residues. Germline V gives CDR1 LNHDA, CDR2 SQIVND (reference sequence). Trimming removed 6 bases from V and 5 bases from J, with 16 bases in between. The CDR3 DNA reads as TGTGCCAGTAGGAGTACGGGTGATGGGGAGACCCAGTACTTC. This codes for CASRSTGDGETQYF. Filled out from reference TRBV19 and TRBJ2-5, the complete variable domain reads DGGITQSPKYLFRKEGQNVTLSCEQNLNHDAMYWYRQDPGQGLRLIYYSQIVNDFQKGDIAEGYSVSREKKESFPLTVTSAQKNPTAFYLCASRSTGDGETQYFGPGTRLLVL.

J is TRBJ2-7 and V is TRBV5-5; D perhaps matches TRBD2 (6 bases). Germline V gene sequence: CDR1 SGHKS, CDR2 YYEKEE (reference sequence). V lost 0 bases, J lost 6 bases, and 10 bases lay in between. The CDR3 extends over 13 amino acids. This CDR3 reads CASSLAVGSEQYF. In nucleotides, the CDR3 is TGTGCCAGCAGCTTGGCCGTCGGGAGCGAGCAGTACTTC.

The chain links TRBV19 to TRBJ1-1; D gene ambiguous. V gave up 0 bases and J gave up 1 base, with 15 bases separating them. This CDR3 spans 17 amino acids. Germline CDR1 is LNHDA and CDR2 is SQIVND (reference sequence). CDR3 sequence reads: CASSIDGRSGENTEAFF. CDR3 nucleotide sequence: TGTGCCAGTAGTATAGATGGACGTAGCGGAGAGAACACTGAAGCTTTCTTT.

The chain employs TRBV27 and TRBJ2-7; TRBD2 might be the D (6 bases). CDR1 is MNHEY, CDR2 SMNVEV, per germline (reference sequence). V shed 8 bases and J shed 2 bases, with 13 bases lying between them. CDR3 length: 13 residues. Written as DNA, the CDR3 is TGTGCCAGCTCTTCGGAGGGAGCCTACGAGCAGTACTTC. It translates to CASSSEGAYEQYF.

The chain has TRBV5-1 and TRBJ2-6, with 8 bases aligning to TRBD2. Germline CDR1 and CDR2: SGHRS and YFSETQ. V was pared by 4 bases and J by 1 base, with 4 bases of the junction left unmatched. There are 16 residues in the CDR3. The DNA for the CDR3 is TGCGCCAGCAGCAATGCGGGGGGATCTGGGGCCAACGTCCTGACTTTC. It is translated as CASSNAGGSGANVLTF.

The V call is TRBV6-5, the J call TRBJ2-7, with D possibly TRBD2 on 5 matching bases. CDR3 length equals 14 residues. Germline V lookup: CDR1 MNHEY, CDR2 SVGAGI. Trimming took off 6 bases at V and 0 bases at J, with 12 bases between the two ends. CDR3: CASSMDGISYEQYF. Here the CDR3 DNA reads TGTGCCAGCAGCATGGACGGGATCTCCTACGAGCAGTACTTC.

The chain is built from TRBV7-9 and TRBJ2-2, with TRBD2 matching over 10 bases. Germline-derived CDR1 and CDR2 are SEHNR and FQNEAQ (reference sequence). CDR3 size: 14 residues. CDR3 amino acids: CAVSGGQYTGELFF. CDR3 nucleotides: TGTGCAGTTAGCGGGGGGCAATACACCGGGGAGCTGTTTTTT.

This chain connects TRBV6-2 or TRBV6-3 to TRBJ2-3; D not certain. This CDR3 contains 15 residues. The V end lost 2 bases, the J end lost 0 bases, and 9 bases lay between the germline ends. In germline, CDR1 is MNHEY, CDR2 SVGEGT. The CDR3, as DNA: TGTGCCAGCAGTTACACGCGAGAGAGCACAGATACGCAGTATTTT. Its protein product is CASSYTRESTDTQYF.

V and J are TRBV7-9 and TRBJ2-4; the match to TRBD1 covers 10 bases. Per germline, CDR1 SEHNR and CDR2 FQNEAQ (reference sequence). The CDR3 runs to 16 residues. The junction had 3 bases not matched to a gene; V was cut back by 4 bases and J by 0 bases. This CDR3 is CASSWGQGLAKNIQYF. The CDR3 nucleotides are TGTGCCAGCAGCTGGGGACAGGGGCTAGCCAAAAACATTCAGTACTTC.

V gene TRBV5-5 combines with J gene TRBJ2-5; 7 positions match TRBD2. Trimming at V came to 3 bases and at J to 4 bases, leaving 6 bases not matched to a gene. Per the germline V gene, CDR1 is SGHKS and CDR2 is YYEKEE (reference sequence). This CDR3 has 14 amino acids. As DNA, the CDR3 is TGTGCCAGCAGCTACTGGGGGGGGACAGAGACCCAGTACTTC. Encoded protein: CASSYWGGTETQYF.

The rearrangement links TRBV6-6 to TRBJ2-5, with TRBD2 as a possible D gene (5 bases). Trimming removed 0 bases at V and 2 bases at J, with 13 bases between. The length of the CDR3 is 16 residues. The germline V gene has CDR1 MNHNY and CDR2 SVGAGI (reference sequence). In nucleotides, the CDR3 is TGTGCCAGCAGTTACTCCACCGGGGTGGGTCAAGAGACCCAGTACTTC. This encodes CASSYSTGVGQETQYF.

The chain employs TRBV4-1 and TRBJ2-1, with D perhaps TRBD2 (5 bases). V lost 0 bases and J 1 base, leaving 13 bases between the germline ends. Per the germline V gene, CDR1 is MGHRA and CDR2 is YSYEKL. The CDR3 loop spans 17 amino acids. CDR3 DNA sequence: TGCGCCAGCAGCCAAGATCGAGCGGACGGTTCCTACAATGAGCAGTTCTTC. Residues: CASSQDRADGSYNEQFF.

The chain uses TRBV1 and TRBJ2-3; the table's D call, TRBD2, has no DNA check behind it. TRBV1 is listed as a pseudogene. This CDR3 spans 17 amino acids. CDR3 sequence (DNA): TGCACCAGCAGCCTAAGACCCCCGGGGTCTAGGGCAGATACGCAGTATTTT. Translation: CTSSLRPPGSRADTQYF.